This T cell receptor beta chain is drawn from a study of beta chain features in type 1 diabetes. In the study overall: Investigators examined 85 million to 110 million sorted cells across all samples. General study results and limits: Moderate but significant shortening of TCRB CDR3s was recorded in all four CD4+ subsets from Type 1 diabetes patients. cDNA-based sequencing might over-represent cells highly expressing TCR.

This clone came up a few times. The target antigen is unknown. One junction end does not reproduce the germline sequence, and a read error may be involved. Every bit of the isolated RNA underwent reverse transcription, so sequencing read expressed TCRB transcripts. Naive, central memory and regulatory T cell samples produced a mean of about 4 million reads. Generated by immunoSEQ multiplex PCR, the TCRdb table keeps only in-frame clones and is missing some. The sample lists hundreds of thousands of clones, 13% occurring once. Sorting of CD4+ naive, central memory, regulatory and stem cell-like memory cells was performed via CD45RO/CCR7/CD25/CD127/CD95/CD27. The CDR3 runs to 15 residues. From germline, CDR1 is ENHRY and CDR2 SYGVKD.

Sequenced input: naive CD4+ T cells from blood. The TCR comes from a man aged 18 to 29 with type 1 diabetes. This chain joins TRBV10-3 and TRBJ2-1; D may correspond to TRBD1 or TRBD2 (5 bases each). CDR3 loop: CASSERQGLRNEQFF. The CDR3 DNA follows: TGTGCCAGCAGTGAGCGGCAGGGATTGAGGAATGAGCAGTTCTTC.